The clone carrying this TCR beta chain has a count of ten or more. Its antigen is still unknown. The source of the sample is a study of T cells in Graves' hyperthyroidism and ophthalmopathy. Patients aged 18 to 65 had newly diagnosed hyperthyroidism that had lasted under 2 months. On the basis of clinical symptoms, serum thyroxine and TRAb, thyroid ultrasound and orbital computed tomography, diagnoses were made. The authors obtained PBMCs from about 9.5 ml of fresh peripheral blood. Overall study findings and caveats: Most thyroid clonotypes with frequency above 0.001 were detected in blood.

The source material, RNA transcripts, was used to amplify TCR beta CDR3 regions. First-round RT-PCR with HTBI primers amplified the TCR CDR3 region. TCRdb re-derived calls from the multiplex PCR reads in MiXCR, one entry per CDR3 protein. The table shows approximately 600,000 distinct CDR3 sequences, with around 13% occurring only once. The trim removed 2 bases at V and 0 bases at J, leaving 8 bases unmatched. This CDR3 region has 17 residues. Germline CDR1 reads MNHEY; CDR2 reads SVGAGI. The TCR comes from a woman aged 25 to 39 with Graves' hyperthyroidism that later progressed to Graves' ophthalmopathy. The sequenced material came from blood. The chain couples TRBV6-5 to TRBJ2-7; 9 nucleotides line up with TRBD2. The DNA for the CDR3 is TGTGCCAGCAGTTACGGGCGGGAGGGCCGGAGCTCCTACGAGCAGTACTTC. It yields the protein CASSYGREGRSSYEQYF.